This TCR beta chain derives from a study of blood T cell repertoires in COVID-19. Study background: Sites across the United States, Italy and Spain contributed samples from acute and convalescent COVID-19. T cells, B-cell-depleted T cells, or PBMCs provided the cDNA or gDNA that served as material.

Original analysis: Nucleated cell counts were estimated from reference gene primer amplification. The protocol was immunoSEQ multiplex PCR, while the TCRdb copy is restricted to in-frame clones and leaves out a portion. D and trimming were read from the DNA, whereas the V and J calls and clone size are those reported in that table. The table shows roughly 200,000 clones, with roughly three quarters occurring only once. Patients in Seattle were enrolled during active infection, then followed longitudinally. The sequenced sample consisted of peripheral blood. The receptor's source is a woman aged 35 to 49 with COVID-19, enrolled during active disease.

The CDR3 spells CASSQGQVMAGELFF. CDR3 bases: TGTGCCAGCAGCCAAGGTCAGGTAATGGCCGGGGAGCTGTTTTTT. The V call is TRBV3-1 (or the pseudogene TRBV3-2), the J call TRBJ2-2; D is ambiguous. The CDR3 loop spans 15 amino acids. The germline V and J ends were trimmed by 1 base and 6 bases, with 12 bases remaining between them. Germline CDR1 is LGHDT and CDR2 is YNNKEL (reference sequence).